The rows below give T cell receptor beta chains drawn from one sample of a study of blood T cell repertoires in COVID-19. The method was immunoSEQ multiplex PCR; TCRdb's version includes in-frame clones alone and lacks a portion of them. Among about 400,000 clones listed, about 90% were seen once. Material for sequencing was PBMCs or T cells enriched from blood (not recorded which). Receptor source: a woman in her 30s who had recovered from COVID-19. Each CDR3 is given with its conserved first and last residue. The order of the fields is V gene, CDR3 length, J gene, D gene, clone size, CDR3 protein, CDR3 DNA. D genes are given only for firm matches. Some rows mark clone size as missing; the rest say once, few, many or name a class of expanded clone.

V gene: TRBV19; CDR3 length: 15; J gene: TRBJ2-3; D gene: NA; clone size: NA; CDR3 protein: CASSVGEGSTDTQYF; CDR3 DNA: TGTGCCAGTAGTGTCGGGGAAGGAAGCACAGATACGCAGTATTTT
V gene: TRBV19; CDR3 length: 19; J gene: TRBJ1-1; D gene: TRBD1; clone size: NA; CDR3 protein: CASSASVRTGRSLNTEAFF; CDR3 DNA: TGTGCCAGTAGTGCCAGCGTCAGGACAGGTCGATCATTGAACACTGAAGCTTTCTTT
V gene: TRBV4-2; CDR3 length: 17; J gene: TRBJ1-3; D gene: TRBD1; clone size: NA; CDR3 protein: CASSQGVGTGKGNTIYF; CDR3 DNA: TGTGCCAGCAGCCAAGGAGTTGGGACAGGGAAAGGAAACACCATATATTTT
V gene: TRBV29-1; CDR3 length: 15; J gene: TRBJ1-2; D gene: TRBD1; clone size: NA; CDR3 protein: CSVFDRGQLNYGYTF; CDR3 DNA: TGCAGCGTTTTTGACAGGGGACAGCTTAACTATGGCTACACCTTC
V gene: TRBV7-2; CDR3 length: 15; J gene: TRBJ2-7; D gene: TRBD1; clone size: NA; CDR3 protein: CASRQGPGGSYEQYF; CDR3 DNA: TGTGCCAGCCGCCAGGGGCCAGGGGGCTCCTACGAGCAGTACTTC
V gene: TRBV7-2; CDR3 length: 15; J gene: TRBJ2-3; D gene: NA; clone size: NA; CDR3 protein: CASSFTGILTDTQYF; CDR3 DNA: TGTGCCAGCAGCTTCACGGGGATCCTCACAGATACGCAGTATTTT
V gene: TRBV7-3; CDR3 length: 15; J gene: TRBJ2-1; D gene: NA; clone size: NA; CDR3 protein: CASSSGPQGTNEQFF; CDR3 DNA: TGTGCCAGCAGCTCCGGGCCCCAGGGAACCAATGAGCAGTTCTTC
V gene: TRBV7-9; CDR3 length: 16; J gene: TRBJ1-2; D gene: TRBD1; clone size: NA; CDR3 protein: CASSLAFGTGQDGYTF; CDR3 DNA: TGTGCCAGCAGCTTAGCCTTCGGGACAGGACAGGATGGCTACACCTTC
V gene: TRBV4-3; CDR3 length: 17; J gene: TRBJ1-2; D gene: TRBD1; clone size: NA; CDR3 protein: CASSQVPGMTGLGGYTF; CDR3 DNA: TGCGCCAGCAGCCAAGTTCCTGGTATGACAGGGTTGGGTGGCTACACCTTC
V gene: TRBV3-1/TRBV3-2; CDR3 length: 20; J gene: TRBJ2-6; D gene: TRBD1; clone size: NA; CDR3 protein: CASSQGDRGRTYSGANVLTF; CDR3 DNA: TGTGCCAGCAGCCAAGGAGACAGGGGGCGGACTTACTCTGGGGCCAACGTCCTGACTTTC
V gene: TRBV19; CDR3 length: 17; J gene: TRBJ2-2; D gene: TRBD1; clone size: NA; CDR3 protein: CASSRGTGQVNTGELFF; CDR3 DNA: TGTGCCAGTAGTAGGGGCACCGGACAGGTGAACACCGGGGAGCTGTTTTTT
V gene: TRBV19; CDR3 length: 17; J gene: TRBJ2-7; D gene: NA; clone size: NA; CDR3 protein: CASSMSQGGLPNTEQYF; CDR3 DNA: TGTGCCAGTAGTATGTCCCAGGGTGGCTTACCCAATACCGAGCAGTACTTC
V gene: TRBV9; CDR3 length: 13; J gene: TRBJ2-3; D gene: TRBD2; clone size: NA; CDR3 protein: CASGSGRVDTQYF; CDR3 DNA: TGTGCCAGCGGTAGCGGGAGAGTAGATACGCAGTATTTT
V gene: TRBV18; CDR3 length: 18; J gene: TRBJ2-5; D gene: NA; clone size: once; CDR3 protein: CASSPPIKYRGGKETQYF; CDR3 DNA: TGTGCCAGCTCACCACCAATCAAATACCGTGGGGGGAAAGAGACCCAGTACTTC
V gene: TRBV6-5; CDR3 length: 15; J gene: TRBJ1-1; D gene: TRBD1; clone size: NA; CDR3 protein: CATGSGGLRGTEAFF; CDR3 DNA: TGTGCTACAGGGTCAGGGGGCCTACGGGGCACTGAAGCTTTCTTT
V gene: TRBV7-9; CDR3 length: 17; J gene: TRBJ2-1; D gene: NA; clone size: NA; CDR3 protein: CASSPKGGNAPVNEQFF; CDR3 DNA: TGTGCCAGCAGCCCAAAGGGCGGGAACGCGCCTGTCAATGAGCAGTTCTTC
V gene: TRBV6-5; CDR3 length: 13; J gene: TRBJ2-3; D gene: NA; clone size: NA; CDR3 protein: CASTQYRSGTQYF; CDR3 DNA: TGTGCCAGCACTCAATATCGGTCGGGTACGCAGTATTTT
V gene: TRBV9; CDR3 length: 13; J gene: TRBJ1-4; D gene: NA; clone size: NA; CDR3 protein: CASSPTVNEKLFF; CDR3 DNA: TGTGCCAGCAGCCCGACAGTGAATGAAAAACTGTTTTTT
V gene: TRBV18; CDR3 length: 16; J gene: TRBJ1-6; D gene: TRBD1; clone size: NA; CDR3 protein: CASSAASGTGNSPLHF; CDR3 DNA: TGTGCCAGCTCAGCCGCCTCCGGGACAGGGAATTCACCCCTCCACTTT
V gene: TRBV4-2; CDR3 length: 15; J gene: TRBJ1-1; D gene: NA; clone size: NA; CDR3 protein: CASSQTPDTNTEAFF; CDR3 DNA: TGTGCCAGCAGTCAAACCCCAGACACGAACACTGAAGCTTTCTTT
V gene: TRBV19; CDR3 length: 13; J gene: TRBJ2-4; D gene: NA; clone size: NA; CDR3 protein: CASSSREKNIQYF; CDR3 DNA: TGTGCCAGTAGTTCCCGGGAAAAAAACATTCAGTACTTC
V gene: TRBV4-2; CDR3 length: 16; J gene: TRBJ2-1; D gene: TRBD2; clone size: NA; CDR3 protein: CASSQDISGGYNEQFF; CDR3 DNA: TGTGCCAGCAGCCAAGATATCAGCGGGGGATACAATGAGCAGTTCTTC
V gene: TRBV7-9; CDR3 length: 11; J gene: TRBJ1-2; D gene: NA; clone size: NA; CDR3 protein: CASSLGHHYTF; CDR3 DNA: TGTGCCAGCAGCTTAGGGCACCATTACACCTTC
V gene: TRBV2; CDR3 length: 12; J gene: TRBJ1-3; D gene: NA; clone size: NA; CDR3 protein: CASKPAGNTIYF; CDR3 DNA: TGTGCCAGCAAGCCTGCTGGAAACACCATATATTTT
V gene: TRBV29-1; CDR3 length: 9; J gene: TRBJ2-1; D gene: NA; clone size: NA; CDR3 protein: CSVSNEQFF; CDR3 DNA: TGCAGCGTTTCAAATGAGCAGTTCTTC
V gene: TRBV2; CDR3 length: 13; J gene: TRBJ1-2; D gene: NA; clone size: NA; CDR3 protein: CASVRLASYGYTF; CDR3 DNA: TGTGCCAGCGTCAGATTAGCCTCCTATGGCTACACCTTC
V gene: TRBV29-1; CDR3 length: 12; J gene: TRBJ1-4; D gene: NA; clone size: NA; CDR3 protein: CSVRGANEKLFF; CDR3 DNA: TGCAGCGTTCGGGGGGCTAATGAAAAACTGTTTTTT
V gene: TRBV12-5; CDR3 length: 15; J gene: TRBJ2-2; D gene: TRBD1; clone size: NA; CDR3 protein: CASGPGQVLVGELFF; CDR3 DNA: TGTGCTAGTGGTCCGGGACAGGTCTTGGTCGGGGAGCTGTTTTTT
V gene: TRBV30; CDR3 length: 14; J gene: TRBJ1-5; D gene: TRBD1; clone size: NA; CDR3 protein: CAWSPGTVNQPQHF; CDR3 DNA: TGTGCCTGGTCTCCCGGGACAGTCAATCAGCCCCAGCATTTT
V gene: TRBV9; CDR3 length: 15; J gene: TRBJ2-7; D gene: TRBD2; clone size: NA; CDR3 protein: CASSGPGLATPEQYF; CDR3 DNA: TGTGCCAGCAGTGGACCGGGACTAGCGACCCCGGAGCAGTACTTC
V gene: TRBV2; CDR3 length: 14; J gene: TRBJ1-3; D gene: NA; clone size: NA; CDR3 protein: CASSGGVVGNTIYF; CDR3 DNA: TGTGCCAGCAGTGGGGGGGTAGTCGGAAACACCATATATTTT
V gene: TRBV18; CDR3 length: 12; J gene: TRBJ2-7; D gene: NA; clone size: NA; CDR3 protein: CASSPTGYEQYF; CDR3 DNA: TGTGCCAGCTCACCAACAGGTTACGAGCAGTACTTC
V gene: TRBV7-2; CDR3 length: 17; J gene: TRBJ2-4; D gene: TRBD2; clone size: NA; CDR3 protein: CASSVSSGGGAKNIQYF; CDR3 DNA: TGTGCCAGCAGCGTCAGTAGCGGGGGTGGAGCCAAAAACATTCAGTACTTC
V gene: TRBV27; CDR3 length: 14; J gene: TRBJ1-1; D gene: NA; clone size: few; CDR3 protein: CASSLSFPGTEAFF; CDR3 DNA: TGTGCCAGCAGTTTATCGTTTCCGGGGACAGAAGCTTTCTTT
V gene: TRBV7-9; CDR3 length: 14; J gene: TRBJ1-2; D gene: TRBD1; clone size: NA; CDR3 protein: CASSWTGVSRGYTF; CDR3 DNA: TGTGCCAGCAGCTGGACAGGGGTATCGCGTGGCTACACCTTC
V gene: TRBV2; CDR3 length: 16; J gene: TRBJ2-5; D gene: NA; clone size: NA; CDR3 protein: CASRRGTGGSIETQYF; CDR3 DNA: TGTGCCAGCAGGCGGGGGACAGGCGGTTCGATCGAGACCCAGTACTTC
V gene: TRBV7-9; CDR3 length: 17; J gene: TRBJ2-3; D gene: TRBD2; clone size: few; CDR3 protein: CAKSSGGSSPGEDTQYF; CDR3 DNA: TGTGCCAAATCTAGCGGGGGATCCTCCCCAGGGGAAGATACGCAGTATTTT
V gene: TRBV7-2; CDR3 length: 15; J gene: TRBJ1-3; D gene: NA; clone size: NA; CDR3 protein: CASRLTGSSGNTIYF; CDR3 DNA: TGTGCCAGCAGGTTAACAGGGAGCTCTGGAAACACCATATATTTT
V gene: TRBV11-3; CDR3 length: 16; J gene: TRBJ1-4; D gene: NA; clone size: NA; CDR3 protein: CASSPGSGNPNEKLFF; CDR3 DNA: TGTGCCAGCAGCCCCGGCTCGGGAAACCCCAATGAAAAACTGTTTTTT